This T cell receptor beta chain was documented in a study of cytomegalovirus exposure and HLA in healthy donors. Trimming took off 1 base at V and 6 bases at J, with 13 bases between the two ends. The CDR3 is 16 amino acids. Germline V lookup: CDR1 LGHNA, CDR2 YSLEER. Vbeta (60) and Jbeta (13) primers were used in the PCR. Produced via immunoSEQ multiplex PCR; TCRdb's table is partial and in-frame only. The table shows over 95,000 clones, with 60% to 80% occurring only once. The receptor was isolated from a human donor in good health. V usage is TRBV4-3 and J usage is TRBJ1-6, with no clear D. The specimen sequenced was PBMCs. For the CDR3, the DNA is TGCGCCAGCAGCCAAGGGTCAGGCGTTACTAATTCACCCCTCCACTTT. Protein: CASSQGSGVTNSPLHF.